This T cell receptor beta chain was found in a study of identical twins. One entry per CDR3 protein results from TCRdb running MiXCR on the 5' RACE reads. This table has roughly 690,000 distinct CDR3 sequences, 5.5% to 7.5% appearing once. The V end lost 0 bases, the J end lost 0 bases, and 14 bases lay between the germline ends. The CDR3 contains 18 residues. Germline CDR1 and CDR2: LGHDT and YNNKEL (reference sequence). The donor group consisted entirely of healthy Caucasians. This clonotype has more than one count but fewer than ten. The chain recombines TRBV3-1 with TRBJ2-2; unclear D gene. Input material: naive T cells sorted from blood. This clonotype was obtained from a man aged 18 to 29 in good health. This CDR3 is CASSQESVERANTGELFF. In DNA form, the CDR3 reads TGTGCCAGCAGCCAAGAGTCGGTTGAACGCGCGAACACCGGGGAGCTGTTTTTT.